The 16 T cell receptor beta chains given below trace back to one sample, sequenced in a study of human T cells and chemical hapten exposure. Noted time point: patch test 1, 2 weeks after DPC sensitization. Regarding treatment: therapeutic diphenylcyclopropenone sensitization with weekly scalp DPC. Each CDR3 protein gets one entry after TCRdb re-called the RACE reads with MiXCR. The sample comprises 11,000 to 15,000 distinct CDR3 sequences, about 16% of which are singletons, and around 6.7% rests with the top ten. The source was whole blood, collected in connection with sensitization to the hapten diphenylcyclopropenone (DPC). These receptors were obtained from a woman aged 30 to 39 with alopecia areata. Some clones in this sample may be carry-over from other donors' samples.

In this sample, this clonotype is medium-sized. This chain links TRBV7-9 with TRBJ2-3; tentative D call: TRBD1 (5 bases). Germline CDR1 reads SEHNR; CDR2 reads FQNEAQ (reference sequence). This CDR3 comprises 16 residues. V lost 5 bases and J 2 bases, leaving 17 bases between the germline ends. DNA of the CDR3: TGTGCCAGCAGCCTCTTAGGTCAGGGAAACACAGATACGCAGTATTTT. Its protein is CASSLLGQGNTDTQYF.

This clonotype was seen at least ten times. The V and J genes are TRBV6-5 and TRBJ2-3, with 9 bases fitting TRBD2. Germline CDR1 reads MNHEY; CDR2 reads SVGAGI. V gave up 3 bases and J gave up 0 bases; unmatched junction bases: 1. The length of the CDR3 is 15 residues. The CDR3 sequence: CASSYLAGSTDTQYF. The CDR3 bases are TGTGCCAGCAGTTATCTAGCGGGGAGCACAGATACGCAGTATTTT.

The chain uses TRBV11-2 and TRBJ2-1; D is possibly TRBD1 (5 bases). Germline CDR1 reads SGHAT; CDR2 reads FQNNGV. The V end was cut by 0 bases, the J end by 6 bases, with 9 bases between. The CDR3 has 14 amino acids. CDR3 residues: CASSLEPTVNEQFF. The CDR3 DNA reads TGTGCCAGCAGCTTAGAACCGACAGTCAATGAGCAGTTCTTC.

This clonotype was recorded at least ten times. The chain joins TRBV28 to TRBJ1-2; no clear D gene. The CDR3 is 15 residues long. V was cut by 2 bases and J by 3 bases, with 13 bases left in between. CDR1 and CDR2 (germline): MDHEN, SYDVKM. CDR3 region: CASSLGGRPHYGYTF. The CDR3 bases are TGTGCCAGCAGTTTAGGTGGACGGCCCCACTATGGCTACACCTTC.

Note on this clonotype: With a much larger clone just one base away, this may be a read error. V gene TRBV29-1 combines with J gene TRBJ1-1, with D possibly matching TRBD1 (5 bases). The CDR3 runs 9 residues. CDR1 is SQVTM, CDR2 ANQGSEA, per germline. CDR3 DNA: TGCGGCGTTGAAGGGGCCGCTTTCTTT. As protein: CGVEGAAFF.

This clonotype is categorized as medium-sized. The gene calls are TRBV4-1 and TRBJ1-5, with D maybe TRBD1 (5 bases). The CDR3 has 19 residues. Germline assignment: CDR1 MGHRA and CDR2 YSYEKL. Trimming left V 1 base short and J 1 base short, with 20 bases between. In nucleotides, the CDR3 is TGCGCCAGCAGCCAAGCTTCGCTCAGTGGACAATCAAGCAATCAGCCCCAGCATTTT. Translation gives CASSQASLSGQSSNQPQHF.

The V and J genes are TRBV9 and TRBJ1-1; 7 nucleotides line up with TRBD1. The junction had 2 bases not matched to a gene; V was cut back by 0 bases and J by 0 bases. From germline, CDR1 is SGDLS and CDR2 YYNGEE. The CDR3 sequence is 15 residues long. In DNA, the CDR3 is TGTGCCAGCAGCGTAGCGGACAGGCTGAACACTGAAGCTTTCTTT. Translated, it gives CASSVADRLNTEAFF.

This clonotype was seen repeatedly, ten times or more. The CDR3 loop is CASRPGQGMASPLHF. Written as DNA, the CDR3 is TGTGCCAGCAGGCCCGGACAGGGAATGGCCTCACCCCTCCACTTT. This sequence joins TRBV7-9 and TRBJ1-6; TRBD1 matches 8 bases. This CDR3 spans 15 amino acids. Germline CDR1 and CDR2: SEHNR and FQNEAQ (reference sequence). V dropped 6 bases and J dropped 10; count of bases not matched to a gene: 11.

The sample holds a few counts of this clonotype. J is TRBJ2-3 and V is TRBV7-8; no definite D call. Trimming left V 6 bases short and J 2 bases short, with 18 bases between. The germline CDR1 and CDR2 sequences are SGHVS and FQNEAQ. This CDR3 has 16 residues. The DNA for the CDR3 is TGTGCCAGCAGAGGGTCCGGTAGCAGTATCACAGATACGCAGTATTTT. The encoded protein is CASRGSGSSITDTQYF.

This clonotype occurred many times. V is TRBV7-9 and J is TRBJ1-6, with TRBD1 identical over 8 bases. This CDR3 has 16 residues. V gave up 5 bases and J gave up 6 bases; unmatched junction bases: 9. Looked up from germline, CDR1 is SEHNR and CDR2 is FQNEAQ (reference sequence). The CDR3 loop reads CASSPWTGKGNSPLHF. CDR3 bases: TGTGCCAGCAGCCCTTGGACAGGGAAGGGTAATTCACCCCTCCACTTT.

Sample share makes this clonotype medium-sized (0.01 to 0.1%). The rearrangement joins TRBV18 to TRBJ2-7, with TRBD1 as a possible D gene (6 bases). V lost 4 bases to trimming and J lost 3 bases, with 13 bases between them. Germline-derived CDR1 and CDR2 are KGHSH and LQKENI. This CDR3 spans 14 amino acids. The CDR3 DNA reads TGTGCCAGCTCACAACAACAGGGAAACTACGAGCAGTACGTC. It is translated as CASSQQQGNYEQYV.

By frequency in the sample, this clonotype is medium-sized. As DNA, the CDR3 is TGTGCCAGCAGTCTTGGACAGAGCAACTATAATTCACCCCTCCACTTT. This encodes CASSLGQSNYNSPLHF. V gene TRBV27 combines with J gene TRBJ1-6; weak D call: TRBD1 (6 bases). The V and J ends lost 5 bases and 3 bases respectively, with 14 bases between them. The CDR3 runs to 16 residues. Germline V lookup: CDR1 MNHEY, CDR2 SMNVEV (reference sequence).

This clonotype was seen at least ten times. The gene calls are TRBV11-2 and TRBJ2-3; the D is unclear. This CDR3 spans 13 amino acids. The germline CDR1 and CDR2 sequences are SGHAT and FQNNGV. V lost 3 bases and J lost 4, with 8 bases in between. CDR3 nucleotide sequence: TGTGCCAGCAGCTTCCCTGGGCCAGATACGCAGTATTTT. It translates to CASSFPGPDTQYF.

Relative to its sample, this clonotype is medium-sized. The chain combines TRBV20-1 with TRBJ1-6; 11 nucleotides align to TRBD1. This CDR3 contains 14 residues. J was trimmed by 9 bases and V by 0 bases; bases with no gene match: 1. Germline V gene sequence: CDR1 DFQATT, CDR2 SNEGSKA (reference sequence). CDR3 DNA sequence: TGCAGTGCTAGAGATGGACAGGGGGCTTCACCCCTCCACTTT. Protein sequence: CSARDGQGASPLHF.

This clonotype appeared many times. J is TRBJ1-4 and V is TRBV6-6, with TRBD1 as a possible D gene (5 bases). V gave up 3 bases and J gave up 8 bases, with 13 bases separating them. Germline CDR1 reads MNHNY; CDR2 reads SVGAGI (reference sequence). The CDR3 runs 14 residues. For the CDR3, the DNA is TGTGCCAGCAGTTATGCGGGGCAGACGGAAAAACTGTTTTTT. It is translated as CASSYAGQTEKLFF.

This clonotype is labeled medium-sized (0.01 to 0.1%). The V and J genes are TRBV15 and TRBJ1-5; D might be TRBD1 (6 bases). V gave up 0 bases and J gave up 7 bases, with 13 bases separating them. From germline, CDR1 is LNHNV and CDR2 YYDKDF (reference sequence). The CDR3 sequence is 15 residues long. The CDR3 loop reads CATSRESQGLQPQHF. CDR3 bases: TGTGCCACCAGCAGAGAAAGTCAGGGGTTGCAGCCCCAGCATTTT.